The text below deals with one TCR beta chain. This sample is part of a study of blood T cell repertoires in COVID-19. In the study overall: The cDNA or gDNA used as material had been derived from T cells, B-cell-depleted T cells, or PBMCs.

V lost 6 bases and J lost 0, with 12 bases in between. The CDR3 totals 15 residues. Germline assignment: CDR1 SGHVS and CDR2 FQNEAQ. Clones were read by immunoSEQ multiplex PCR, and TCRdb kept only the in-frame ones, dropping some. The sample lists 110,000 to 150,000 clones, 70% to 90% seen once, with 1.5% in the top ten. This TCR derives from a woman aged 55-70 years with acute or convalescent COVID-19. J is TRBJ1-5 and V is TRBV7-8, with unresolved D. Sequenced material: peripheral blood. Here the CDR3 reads CASSVQRYSNQPQHF. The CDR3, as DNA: TGTGCCAGCAGTGTACAGAGATATAGCAATCAGCCCCAGCATTTT.